Presented here are 29 T cell receptor beta chains from one specimen sequenced in a study of PD-L1 blockade in urothelial cancer. Time point in this sample: pretreatment peripheral blood. The protocol was immunoSEQ multiplex PCR, while the TCRdb copy is restricted to in-frame clones and leaves out a portion. Among 70,000 to 95,000 clones, around 90% were seen once, and the ten largest hold 0.97%. The sample consisted of PBMCs, taken around atezolizumab (anti-PD-L1) treatment. The receptor source for this set is a woman aged 80 or over with urothelial cancer.

The chain uses TRBV9 and TRBJ2-2; 11 bases are shared with TRBD1. V lost 4 bases to trimming and J lost 4 bases; unmatched junction nucleotides: 12. Germline V gene data show CDR1 as SGDLS and CDR2 as YYNGEE. The CDR3 extends over 18 amino acids. The CDR3 spells CASSPQYPGQGGTGELFF. Here the CDR3 DNA reads TGTGCCAGCAGCCCTCAATACCCGGGACAGGGGGGCACCGGGGAGCTGTTTTTT.

The table lists this clone with a count of one. This sequence joins TRBV15 and TRBJ1-5; the D gene is possibly TRBD1 (5 bases). There are 14 residues in the CDR3. Trimming stripped 5 bases from V and 2 bases from J, with 10 bases between. Looked up from germline, CDR1 is LNHNV and CDR2 is YYDKDF (reference sequence). The CDR3 reads CATSPGGGNQPQHF. For the CDR3, the DNA is TGTGCCACCAGCCCCGGGGGAGGCAATCAGCCCCAGCATTTT.

The chain uses TRBV7-9 and TRBJ2-7; 7 nucleotides align to TRBD1. V lost 5 bases, J lost 1 base, and 5 bases stayed unmatched. The CDR3 extends over 14 amino acids. Germline V lookup: CDR1 SEHNR, CDR2 FQNEAQ (reference sequence). The CDR3 DNA reads as TGTGCCAGCAGCCCCGACAGGGTTTCCTACGAGCAGTACTTC. This codes for CASSPDRVSYEQYF. The full variable domain, in which reference TRBV7-9 and TRBJ2-7 provide the parts outside the CDR3, is DTGVSQNPRHKITKRGQNVTFRCDPISEHNRLYWYRQTLGQGPEFLTYFQNEAQLEKSRLLSDRFSAERPKGSFSTLEIQRTEQGDSAMYLCASSPDRVSYEQYFGPGTRLTVT.

J is TRBJ1-5 and V is TRBV27; 10 nucleotides align to TRBD1. The CDR3 is made up of 14 amino acids. With V trimmed by 7 bases and J by 6 bases, 6 bases remained unmatched. Germline loops: CDR1 MNHEY, CDR2 SMNVEV (reference sequence). The CDR3 DNA reads as TGTGCCAGCACCCGACAGGGGGCCGGTCAGCCCCAGCATTTT. The encoded protein is CASTRQGAGQPQHF.

The chain combines TRBV6-5 with TRBJ2-1; 8 bases line up with TRBD1. CDR1 and CDR2 from the germline V gene are MNHEY and SVGAGI. The J segment lost 4 bases and the V segment lost 6 bases, leaving 8 bases of the junction unmatched. The CDR3 extends over 15 amino acids. In nucleotides, the CDR3 is TGTGCCAGCAGCACTATGGGGACAGGTTACAATGAGCAGTTCTTC. Protein product: CASSTMGTGYNEQFF.

V is TRBV28 and J is TRBJ2-3; TRBD1 aligns across 7 bases. The CDR3 has 15 residues. Germline V CDR1 and CDR2: MDHEN, SYDVKM. V lost 6 bases, J lost 5 bases, and 11 bases stayed unmatched. The CDR3 DNA reads TGTGCCAGCAGAGGACCGGCGACAGGGTTAGATACGCAGTATTTT. The encoded protein is CASRGPATGLDTQYF.

CDR3 DNA: TGCGCCAGCAGCTTGGCCCAATCAGGACTAGCGGGAGGGAGGCATGAGCAGTTCTTC. This codes for CASSLAQSGLAGGRHEQFF. The chain uses TRBV5-1 and TRBJ2-1, with 15 bases identical to TRBD2. Losses at the gene ends were 0 bases for V and 8 bases for J; bases not matched to a gene: 12. This CDR3 region has 19 residues. Germline assignment: CDR1 SGHRS and CDR2 YFSETQ. Filled out from reference TRBV5-1 and TRBJ2-1, the complete variable domain reads KAGVTQTPRYLIKTRGQQVTLSCSPISGHRSVSWYQQTPGQGLQFLFEYFSETQRNKGNFPGRFSGRQFSNSRSEMNVSTLELGDSALYLCASSLAQSGLAGGRHEQFFGPGTRLTVL.

The chain recombines TRBV10-1 with TRBJ2-1; 10 bases align to TRBD2. CDR1 WNHNN and CDR2 SYGVQD come from the germline V gene (reference sequence). The CDR3 contains 17 residues. Trimming cost V 3 bases and J 0 bases; bases outside gene matches: 5. The CDR3 DNA follows: TGCGCCAGCAGTGAATTTCCTAGCGGGAGCTCCTACAATGAGCAGTTCTTC. Translating it yields CASSEFPSGSSYNEQFF.

This clone was found once. V and J are TRBV7-6 and TRBJ2-1, with 9 bases fitting TRBD1. The CDR3 runs to 15 residues. From germline, CDR1 is SGHVS and CDR2 FNYEAQ. V lost 5 bases, J lost 4 bases, and 6 bases stayed unmatched. The chain's CDR3 is CASSPGTGRYNEQFF. In DNA, the CDR3 is TGTGCCAGCAGCCCTGGGACAGGGCGGTACAATGAGCAGTTCTTC.

V usage is TRBV7-3 and J usage is TRBJ1-1; no clear D. From germline, CDR1 is SGHTA and CDR2 FQGTGA. The CDR3 spans 13 residues. Deletions cut 5 bases from V and 8 bases from J, with 15 bases between. The CDR3 DNA follows: TGTGCCAGCAGCCAAACTAGAACGGGGGAAGCTTTCTTT. It yields the protein CASSQTRTGEAFF. Full variable domain (outside the CDR3, taken from reference TRBV7-3 and TRBJ1-1): GAGVSQTPSNKVTEKGKYVELRCDPISGHTALYWYRQSLGQGPEFLIYFQGTGAADDSGLPNDRFFAVRPEGSVSTLKIQRTERGDSAVYLCASSQTRTGEAFFGQGTRLTVV.

The rearrangement links TRBV11-2 to TRBJ2-7; TRBD2 might be the D (6 bases). This CDR3 spans 11 amino acids. V was shortened by 7 bases and J by 5 bases, with 9 bases between the two germline ends. The V gene's germline CDR1 is SGHAT and CDR2 FQNNGV. In nucleotides, the CDR3 is TGTGCCAGCAAGCGGGTACACGAGCAGTACTTC. Encoded protein: CASKRVHEQYF.

This chain links TRBV19 with TRBJ2-1; 7 nucleotides match TRBD1. The V and J ends lost 4 bases and 6 bases, in that order; junction bases with no gene match: 3. Germline V CDR1 and CDR2: LNHDA, SQIVND (reference sequence). This CDR3 spans 13 amino acids. This CDR3 reads CASSTRTGNEQFF. For the CDR3, the DNA is TGTGCCAGTAGTACGCGGACAGGCAATGAGCAGTTCTTC. Combining the CDR3 with reference TRBV19 and TRBJ2-1 gives the whole variable domain DGGITQSPKYLFRKEGQNVTLSCEQNLNHDAMYWYRQDPGQGLRLIYYSQIVNDFQKGDIAEGYSVSREKKESFPLTVTSAQKNPTAFYLCASSTRTGNEQFFGPGTRLTVL.

This rearrangement joins TRBV2 to TRBJ2-3, with 8 bases matching TRBD1. Germline V gene data show CDR1 as SNHLY and CDR2 as FYNNEI. The V and J ends lost 4 bases and 4 bases, in that order; junction bases with no gene match: 7. The CDR3 totals 15 residues. CDR3 region: CASSGTGWEADTQYF. DNA for the CDR3: TGTGCCAGCAGTGGGACAGGGTGGGAGGCAGATACGCAGTATTTT.

CDR3 residues: CASSVIQGRGYTF. CDR3 bases: TGTGCCAGTAGTGTAATACAGGGTCGCGGCTACACCTTC. V usage is TRBV19 and J usage is TRBJ1-2; D may be TRBD1 (6 bases). CDR3 size: 13 residues. Trimming took 5 bases from V and 8 from J, leaving 15 bases between them. Germline-derived CDR1 and CDR2 are LNHDA and SQIVND (reference sequence).

The chain is built from TRBV28 and TRBJ2-5; TRBD2 agrees at 10 bases. V lost 6 bases and J lost 1; bases outside the gene matches: 2. Per the germline V gene, CDR1 is MDHEN and CDR2 is SYDVKM. The CDR3 is 14 residues long. CDR3 sequence reads: CASRSGGVQETQYF. CDR3 sequence (DNA): TGTGCCAGCAGGAGCGGGGGGGTCCAAGAGACCCAGTACTTC.

The chain recombines TRBV7-8 with TRBJ2-7; tentative D call: TRBD1 (6 bases). This CDR3 is 15 amino acids long. Trimming removed 5 bases from V and 3 bases from J, with 17 bases in between. Per germline, CDR1 SGHVS and CDR2 FQNEAQ. The CDR3 is CASSMGTRRFYEQYF. In nucleotides, the CDR3 is TGTGCCAGCAGCATGGGGACAAGGCGTTTCTACGAGCAGTACTTC.

V gene TRBV9 combines with J gene TRBJ2-1, with a weak D call TRBD2 (6 bases). This CDR3 comprises 14 residues. Germline V CDR1 and CDR2: SGDLS, YYNGEE. V lost 0 bases and J 9 bases, leaving 13 bases between the germline ends. The CDR3 region is CASSVGGGGSEQFF. In DNA, the CDR3 is TGTGCCAGCAGCGTAGGTGGTGGGGGGTCTGAGCAGTTCTTC.

The V and J genes are TRBV18 and TRBJ2-7; the D gene is possibly TRBD1 (5 bases). Trimming removed 3 bases at V and 5 bases at J, with 14 bases between. Germline assignment: CDR1 KGHSH and CDR2 LQKENI. The CDR3 is 14 amino acids. The CDR3 DNA reads TGTGCCAGCTCACCGGGGCAGTTTTGGGACGAGCAGTACTTC. Protein sequence: CASSPGQFWDEQYF.

The V gene is TRBV28, the J gene TRBJ2-7; D is unresolved. Trimming cost V 2 bases and J 3 bases, with 11 bases left between them. CDR1 is MDHEN, CDR2 SYDVKM, per germline. The CDR3 runs 14 residues. CDR3 in DNA: TGTGCCAGCAGTTTACCTAGTACTCTCTACGAGCAGTACTTC. Its protein is CASSLPSTLYEQYF.

The V gene is TRBV4-2, the J gene TRBJ2-1, with TRBD2 matching 9 bases. This CDR3 is 19 amino acids long. V was pared by 4 bases and J by 0 bases, with 13 bases of the junction left unmatched. CDR1 and CDR2 from the germline V gene are LGHNA and YNFKEQ. CDR3 DNA sequence: TGTGCCAGCAGCCTACAGGCGGGGGGGACCCTTAGCTCCTACAATGAGCAGTTCTTC. Translating it yields CASSLQAGGTLSSYNEQFF.

This chain links TRBV4-2 with TRBJ2-5; no firm D call. The V gene lost 0 bases and the J gene lost 2 bases, with 7 bases spanning the gap. Germline assignment: CDR1 LGHNA and CDR2 YNFKEQ. The CDR3 is 14 residues long. The CDR3 is CASSQDVSQETQYF. The CDR3 DNA reads as TGTGCCAGCAGCCAAGATGTTTCTCAAGAGACCCAGTACTTC.

J is TRBJ2-1 and V is TRBV10-2, with 8 bases that match TRBD2. The CDR3 totals 16 residues. The J segment lost 0 bases and the V segment lost 4 bases, leaving 5 bases of the junction unmatched. The germline V gene has CDR1 WSHSY and CDR2 SAAADI. CDR3 nucleotide sequence: TGCGCCAGCAGTGGCCATAGCGGGGTCTCCTACAATGAGCAGTTCTTC. Amino acid sequence: CASSGHSGVSYNEQFF.

The chain joins TRBV27 to TRBJ1-1; 11 bases fit TRBD1. There are 14 residues in the CDR3. Germline loops: CDR1 MNHEY, CDR2 SMNVEV (reference sequence). V lost 5 bases, J lost 4 bases, and 3 bases stayed unmatched. This CDR3 is CASSLGTGGTEAFF. The CDR3 region has the DNA TGTGCCAGCAGTCTAGGGACAGGGGGCACTGAAGCTTTCTTT.

The chain employs TRBV5-1 and TRBJ2-1; tentatively, D is TRBD2 (6 bases). From germline, CDR1 is SGHRS and CDR2 YFSETQ. V was pared by 4 bases and J by 7 bases, with 15 bases between. The CDR3 contains 14 residues. The chain's CDR3 is CASSVGSGRNEQFF. CDR3 DNA: TGCGCCAGCAGCGTGGGTTCAGGGAGGAATGAGCAGTTCTTC.

This sequence joins TRBV10-3 and TRBJ2-7, with 11 positions matching TRBD2. CDR3 length: 15 amino acids. From germline, CDR1 is ENHRY and CDR2 SYGVKD. Losses at the gene ends were 5 bases for V and 3 bases for J; bases not matched to a gene: 6. The CDR3 reads CAISPGTSGIYEQYF. The CDR3 bases are TGTGCCATCAGTCCTGGGACTAGCGGAATCTACGAGCAGTACTTC.

This clone came up a few times. This chain connects TRBV30 to TRBJ1-1; maybe TRBD1 (6 bases). V lost 0 bases and J 0 bases, leaving 14 bases between the germline ends. This CDR3 has 16 amino acids. Germline values: CDR1 GTSNPN, CDR2 SVGIG (reference sequence). CDR3 residues: CAWSVFYRVLNTEAFF. In DNA, the CDR3 is TGTGCCTGGAGTGTATTTTACAGGGTGCTGAACACTGAAGCTTTCTTT.

The chain employs TRBV19 and TRBJ1-2; TRBD1 matches at 7 bases. Germline V lookup: CDR1 LNHDA, CDR2 SQIVND (reference sequence). The length of the CDR3 is 15 residues. The V gene end was trimmed by 3 bases and the J gene end by 5 bases; junction bases not matched to a gene: 9. The CDR3 sequence: CASSMVIGTAYGYTF. The DNA of the CDR3 is TGTGCCAGTAGTATGGTTATCGGGACAGCTTATGGCTACACCTTC.

This rearrangement joins TRBV7-9 to TRBJ1-5, with D unresolved. The CDR3 contains 15 residues. CDR1 and CDR2 (germline): SEHNR, FQNEAQ (reference sequence). The V end was cut by 1 base, the J end by 4 bases, with 11 bases between. For the CDR3, the DNA is TGTGCCAGCAGCTTAGGGTCAGGAAGAAATCAGCCCCAGCATTTT. Its translation is CASSLGSGRNQPQHF.

V usage is TRBV2 and J usage is TRBJ1-1, with 10 bases matching TRBD1. Losses at the gene ends were 11 bases for V and 7 bases for J; bases not matched to a gene: 13. Germline V gives CDR1 SNHLY, CDR2 FYNNEI. The CDR3 is made up of 14 amino acids. CDR3 nucleotides: TGTGCCGGCAAAGGGACAGGGGATGGTATTGAAGCTTTCTTT. Its translation: CAGKGTGDGIEAFF.